Each of the 5 T cell receptor beta chains below was sequenced from the same sample in a study of blood T cell repertoires in COVID-19. TCRdb's table, derived via immunoSEQ multiplex PCR, lists solely in-frame clones and lacks some. The sample lists around 200,000 clones, roughly four fifths occurring once. The sample consisted of PBMCs or T cells enriched from blood (not recorded which). The source of these receptors is a man aged 40-49 years who had recovered from COVID-19.

V usage is TRBV19 and J usage is TRBJ1-3; possibly TRBD1 for D (5 bases). There are 14 residues in the CDR3. Per germline, CDR1 LNHDA and CDR2 SQIVND (reference sequence). V was trimmed by 3 bases and J by 5 bases, leaving 11 bases between them. Here the CDR3 reads CASSIDSSRNTIYF. For the CDR3, the DNA is TGTGCCAGTAGTATTGACAGTTCGAGAAACACCATATATTTT.

The chain uses TRBV11-2 and TRBJ2-1, with 16 bases aligning to TRBD2. CDR1 and CDR2 from the germline V gene are SGHAT and FQNNGV. Germline trimming cut 1 base from V and 10 bases from J; bases unmatched to any gene: 10. This CDR3 is 18 amino acids long. The CDR3, as DNA: TGTGCCAGCAGCTTAGGCGCTGGGACTAGCGGGAGGGCCGGCGAGCAGTTCTTC. It translates to CASSLGAGTSGRAGEQFF.

This chain's CDR3 is CASSLSRDSIDTQYF. CDR3 coding DNA: TGTGCCAGCAGCTTATCGCGGGACAGTATCGATACGCAGTATTTT. The rearrangement links TRBV11-2 to TRBJ2-3; D may be TRBD1 (7 bases). With 2 bases removed from V and 6 bases from J, the gap between germline ends came to 15 bases. Germline loops: CDR1 SGHAT, CDR2 FQNNGV. This CDR3 contains 15 residues.

V and J are TRBV10-3 and TRBJ1-1, with a possible D match to TRBD1 (6 bases). The V gene's germline CDR1 is ENHRY and CDR2 SYGVKD. The CDR3 runs to 14 residues. Trimming removed 6 bases from V and 4 bases from J, with 15 bases in between. This chain's CDR3 is CAIRGIQGGTEAFF. CDR3 in DNA: TGTGCCATCAGGGGAATACAGGGTGGCACTGAAGCTTTCTTT.

Note on this clone: Relative to the germline gene, one junction end is altered; a read error may explain this. Distinct nucleotide sequences in the sample also encode this CDR3. This chain connects TRBV5-1 to TRBJ2-3, with D possibly TRBD2 on 6 matching bases. Germline CDR1 is SGHRS and CDR2 is YFSETQ. The CDR3 is 13 amino acids. CDR3 nucleotides: TGCGCCAGCAGTTTGGAGGGAGGAGATACGCAGTATTTT. Translated, it gives CASSLEGGDTQYF.